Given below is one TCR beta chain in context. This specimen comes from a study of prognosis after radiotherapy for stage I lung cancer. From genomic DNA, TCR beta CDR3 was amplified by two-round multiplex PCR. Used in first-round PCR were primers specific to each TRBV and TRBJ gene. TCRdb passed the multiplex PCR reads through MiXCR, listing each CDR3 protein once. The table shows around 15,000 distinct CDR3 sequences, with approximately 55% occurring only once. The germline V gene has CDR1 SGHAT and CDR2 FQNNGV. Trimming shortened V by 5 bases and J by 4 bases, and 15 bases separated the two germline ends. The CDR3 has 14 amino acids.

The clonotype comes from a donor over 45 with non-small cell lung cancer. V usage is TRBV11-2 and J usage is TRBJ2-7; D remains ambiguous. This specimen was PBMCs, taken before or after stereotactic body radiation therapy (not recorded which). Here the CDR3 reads CASSPNPGWYEQYF. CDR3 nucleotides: TGTGCCAGCAGCCCAAACCCGGGTTGGTACGAGCAGTACTTC. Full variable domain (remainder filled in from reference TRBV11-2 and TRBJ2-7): EAGVAQSPRYKIIEKRQSVAFWCNPISGHATLYWYQQILGQGPKLLIQFQNNGVVDDSQLPKDRFSAERLKGVDSTLKIQPAKLEDSAVYLCASSPNPGWYEQYFGPGTRLTVT.